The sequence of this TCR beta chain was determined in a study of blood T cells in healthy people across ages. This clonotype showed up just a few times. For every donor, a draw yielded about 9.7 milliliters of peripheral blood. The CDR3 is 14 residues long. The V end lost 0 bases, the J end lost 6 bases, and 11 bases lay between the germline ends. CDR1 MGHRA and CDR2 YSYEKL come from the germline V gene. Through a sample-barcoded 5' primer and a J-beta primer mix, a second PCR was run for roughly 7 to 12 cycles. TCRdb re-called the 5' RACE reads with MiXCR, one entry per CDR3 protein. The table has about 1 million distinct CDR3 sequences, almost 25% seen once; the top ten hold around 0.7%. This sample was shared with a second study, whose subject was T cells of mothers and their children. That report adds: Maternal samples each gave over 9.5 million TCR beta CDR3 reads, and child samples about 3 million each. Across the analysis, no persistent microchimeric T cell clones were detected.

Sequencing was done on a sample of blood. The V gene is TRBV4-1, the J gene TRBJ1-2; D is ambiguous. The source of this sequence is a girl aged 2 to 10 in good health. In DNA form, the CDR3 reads TGCGCCAGCAGCCAAGAAGACGCAATGGATGGCTACACCTTC. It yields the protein CASSQEDAMDGYTF.